A selection of T cell receptor beta chains follows, all from one sample in a study of T cell changes during pregnancy in multiple sclerosis. The protocol was immunoSEQ multiplex PCR, while the TCRdb copy is restricted to in-frame clones and leaves out a portion. The profile shows nearly 60,000 clones, less than 95% of them singletons. The sample was CD4+ T cells from peripheral blood mononuclear cells, taken after pregnancy. Every receptor here comes from a female donor in good health, enrolled as a control in a pregnancy study. Both conserved end residues are part of each CDR3. The order of the fields is J gene, V gene, CDR3 protein.

j_call: TRBJ2-5; v_call: TRBV7-9; cdr3_aa: CASSRTGGRAETQYF
j_call: TRBJ2-7; v_call: TRBV7-8; cdr3_aa: CASSLRTTRTSYEQYF
j_call: TRBJ1-2; v_call: TRBV7-3; cdr3_aa: CASSPHYGGGYTF
j_call: TRBJ2-3; v_call: TRBV9; cdr3_aa: CASSVASGEQYF
j_call: TRBJ1-2; v_call: TRBV29-1; cdr3_aa: CSVARGHGYTF
j_call: TRBJ1-1; v_call: TRBV29-1; cdr3_aa: CSVERGQGVTEAFF
j_call: TRBJ2-3; v_call: TRBV19; cdr3_aa: CASSILGSSDTQYF
j_call: TRBJ1-5; v_call: TRBV4-1; cdr3_aa: CASSHVDRDHQPQHF
j_call: TRBJ1-4; v_call: TRBV19; cdr3_aa: CVSSYETAEHEKLFF
j_call: TRBJ2-1; v_call: TRBV19; cdr3_aa: CASKFSRDNEQFF
j_call: TRBJ1-2; v_call: TRBV19; cdr3_aa: CASSETGGSGYTF
j_call: TRBJ2-5; v_call: TRBV9; cdr3_aa: CASSTRLGVQETQYF
j_call: TRBJ2-6; v_call: TRBV7-8; cdr3_aa: CASSFRTSGGALMAGANVLTF
j_call: TRBJ1-2; v_call: TRBV2; cdr3_aa: CASSPGRGGYTF
j_call: TRBJ2-5; v_call: TRBV4-3; cdr3_aa: CASSQDARVLRETQYF
j_call: TRBJ1-1; v_call: TRBV16; cdr3_aa: CASSQSRSPEAFF
j_call: TRBJ1-2; v_call: TRBV29-1; cdr3_aa: CSVEGGQINYGYTF
j_call: TRBJ2-5; v_call: TRBV19; cdr3_aa: CASSATGIWETQYF
j_call: TRBJ2-3; v_call: TRBV6-1; cdr3_aa: CASSEDRSTDTQYF
j_call: TRBJ1-3; v_call: TRBV21-1; cdr3_aa: CASSNQQSSGNTIYF
j_call: TRBJ1-4; v_call: TRBV19; cdr3_aa: CASSIPGSSATNEKLFF
j_call: TRBJ2-6; v_call: TRBV4-3; cdr3_aa: CASSQDGVVSSGANVLTF
j_call: TRBJ1-2; v_call: TRBV29-1; cdr3_aa: CSVVIGGGYTF
j_call: TRBJ2-3; v_call: TRBV5-1; cdr3_aa: CASSLAIGTDTQYF
j_call: TRBJ1-3; v_call: TRBV18; cdr3_aa: CASSPSALKAGNTIYF
j_call: TRBJ1-1; v_call: TRBV6-5; cdr3_aa: CASSYSYRNTEAFF
j_call: TRBJ2-7; v_call: TRBV6-5; cdr3_aa: CASRFDRETTYEQYF
j_call: TRBJ2-2; v_call: TRBV5-1; cdr3_aa: CASSVTGTSGGAGELFF
j_call: TRBJ2-1; v_call: TRBV5-4; cdr3_aa: CASSTDSQSYNEQFF
j_call: TRBJ1-1; v_call: TRBV2; cdr3_aa: CASRVMNTEAFF
j_call: TRBJ1-1; v_call: TRBV14; cdr3_aa: CASSRNRGSEAFF
j_call: TRBJ1-6; v_call: TRBV9; cdr3_aa: CASSVGGGGGNSPLHF
j_call: TRBJ1-2; v_call: TRBV7-2; cdr3_aa: CASSSSYGYTF
j_call: TRBJ2-6; v_call: TRBV9; cdr3_aa: CASSARGISGANVLTF
j_call: TRBJ1-4; v_call: TRBV6-6; cdr3_aa: CASSRQGVNEKLFF
j_call: TRBJ1-2; v_call: TRBV11-3; cdr3_aa: CASSFDRAGYTF
j_call: TRBJ1-1; v_call: TRBV7-2; cdr3_aa: CASTPGHNTEAFF
j_call: TRBJ2-5; v_call: TRBV7-6; cdr3_aa: CASGPAGGFIYQETQYF
j_call: TRBJ2-1; v_call: TRBV28; cdr3_aa: CASLPGLAGGEQFF
j_call: TRBJ1-1; v_call: TRBV7-2; cdr3_aa: CASSWLRDSTEAFF
j_call: TRBJ1-3; v_call: TRBV5-1; cdr3_aa: CASSGAPPGTGSSGNTIYF
j_call: TRBJ1-1; v_call: TRBV6-5; cdr3_aa: CASRRQGSNTEAFF
j_call: TRBJ2-4; v_call: TRBV7-2; cdr3_aa: CASSPWPLVGQKNIQYF
j_call: TRBJ1-3; v_call: TRBV7-2; cdr3_aa: CASSSAAGAGNTIYF
j_call: TRBJ1-2; v_call: TRBV30; cdr3_aa: CAWSVWTGASYGYTF
j_call: TRBJ2-7; v_call: TRBV5-1; cdr3_aa: CASSTRQGGPLEQYF
j_call: TRBJ1-2; v_call: TRBV5-1; cdr3_aa: CASSLGTGYGYTF